This TCR beta chain was found in a study of T cell repertoires in cytomegalovirus infection. Study-level information: Public TCR beta signature analysis indicated the presence of both CMV infection and matching HLA type.

Study observations and caveats: Summed frequency of public TCR beta families distinguished CMV carriers with the relevant HLA. CMV-specific TCR beta clonotypes restricted by HLA-C were the ones dominating the ex vivo response.

TCRdb redid the calling of the reads with MiXCR, one entry per CDR3 protein. This sample has 490,000 or so distinct CDR3 sequences, with 10% to 12% found just once. CDR1 SGHTA and CDR2 FQGTGA come from the germline V gene. Trimming pared 5 bases from V and 4 bases from J, leaving 20 bases between. The CDR3 contains 16 residues. This clonotype was counted ten times or more. The target antigen is unknown. The sample was PBMCs. V usage is TRBV7-3 and J usage is TRBJ2-5, with D possibly called TRBD1 or TRBD2 (7 bases each). The clonotype originates from a human donor in good health (CMV status not recorded). Some clones in this sample may be carry-over from other donors' samples. The DNA for the CDR3 is TGTGCCAGCAGCGCAAACCAGGGGGGGGAAGCAGAGACCCAGTACTTC. Its protein is CASSANQGGEAETQYF.